A selection of T cell receptor beta chains follows, all from one sample in a study of human T cells and chemical hapten exposure. TCRdb re-analysed the RACE reads in MiXCR, keeping a single row per CDR3 protein. The table includes approximately 370,000 distinct CDR3 sequences, 5.5% detected once. The sample was whole blood, taken in connection with sensitization to the hapten diphenylcyclopropenone (DPC). Source of these receptors: a woman under 30 with alopecia areata. Some clones in this sample may be carry-over from other donors' samples. Each CDR3 is given with its conserved first and last residue. The D gene is left open where the match is weak. Size values are once, few and many counts, or a class for expanded clones, and some rows have none.

>TRBV10-3|.|TRBJ1-1|many
CAIRRGMNTEAFF
TGTGCCATCAGGAGAGGGATGAACACTGAAGCTTTCTTT
>TRBV20-1|.|TRBJ2-1|.
CSASLGGPHNEQFF
TGCAGTGCTAGTTTGGGAGGTCCCCACAATGAGCAGTTCTTC
>TRBV12-3/TRBV12-4|TRBD2|TRBJ2-4|many
CASSPSGGAENIQYF
TGTGCCAGCAGTCCAAGCGGGGGGGCAGAGAACATTCAGTACTTC
>TRBV5-4|.|TRBJ2-4|few
CASSLAGSYKNIQYF
TGTGCCAGCAGCTTGGCCGGGAGCTACAAAAACATTCAGTACTTC
>TRBV20-1|TRBD2|TRBJ2-3|.
CSATGASGYTDTQYF
TGCAGTGCAACAGGCGCTAGCGGGTACACAGATACGCAGTATTTT
>TRBV20-1|.|TRBJ1-6|few
CSARVVGGLSYNSPLHF
TGCAGTGCTAGAGTAGTCGGGGGGCTATCCTATAATTCACCCCTCCACTTT
>TRBV7-8|.|TRBJ1-3|many
CASSFSWHTIYF
TGTGCCAGCAGCTTTTCATGGCACACCATATATTTT
>TRBV6-2/TRBV6-3|.|TRBJ2-3|few
CASSNHWANDSDTQYF
TGTGCCAGCAGTAACCATTGGGCTAATGATAGTGATACGCAGTATTTT
>TRBV20-1|.|TRBJ1-6|many
CSARQGDSPLHF
TGCAGTGCTAGACAGGGAGATTCACCCCTCCACTTT
>TRBV7-2|TRBD2|TRBJ2-1|few
CASSQGPGTSRINEQFF
TGTGCCAGCAGCCAAGGACCGGGGACTAGCCGAATCAATGAGCAGTTCTTC
>TRBV25-1|.|TRBJ2-1|many
CATHASNEQFF
TGTGCCACCCACGCATCGAATGAGCAGTTCTTC
>TRBV4-3|.|TRBJ2-2|few
CASSQGLVTGELFF
TGCGCCAGCAGCCAGGGACTTGTAACCGGGGAGCTGTTTTTT
>TRBV2|.|TRBJ1-2|.
CASSELYSGGYTF
TGTGCCAGCAGTGAACTTTACTCGGGGGGCTACACCTTC
>TRBV9|.|TRBJ2-6|many
CASSPRTVGSGANVLTF
TGTGCCAGCAGCCCGCGGACAGTAGGGTCTGGGGCCAACGTCCTGACTTTC
>TRBV9|TRBD1|TRBJ1-3|.
CASSVQGAAGNTIYF
TGTGCCAGCAGCGTCCAGGGGGCTGCAGGAAACACCATATATTTT
>TRBV6-2/TRBV6-3|TRBD1|TRBJ1-5|few
CASSYRTGELGNQPQHF
TGTGCCAGCAGTTACCGGACAGGGGAGCTAGGCAATCAGCCCCAGCATTTT
>TRBV12-3/TRBV12-4|.|TRBJ1-4|many
CASSFLAQTNEKLFF
TGTGCCAGCAGTTTTCTAGCGCAAACTAATGAAAAACTGTTTTTT
>TRBV29-1|TRBD2|TRBJ2-1|few
CSVEGRASGGPNEQFF
TGCAGCGTTGAAGGAAGGGCTAGCGGGGGCCCTAATGAGCAGTTCTTC
>TRBV12-3/TRBV12-4|.|TRBJ2-3|many
CASSPTRDSKTSTDTQYF
TGTGCCAGCAGCCCAACCCGGGACTCCAAGACTAGCACAGATACGCAGTATTTT
>TRBV2|.|TRBJ1-2|many
CASSEAGYYGYTF
TGTGCCAGCAGTGAAGCAGGTTACTATGGCTACACCTTC
>TRBV2|.|TRBJ2-2|many
CASTDYIAGELFF
TGTGCCAGCACAGACTATATAGCCGGGGAGCTGTTTTTT
>TRBV6-2/TRBV6-3|TRBD2|TRBJ2-5|few
CASSIGLAGGETQYF
TGTGCCAGCAGCATCGGACTAGCGGGGGGTGAGACCCAGTACTTC
>TRBV7-2|.|TRBJ2-1|many
CASSLDSEAGRRNEQFF
TGTGCCAGCAGCTTAGACTCCGAGGCAGGGAGGAGGAATGAGCAGTTCTTC
>TRBV20-1|TRBD2|TRBJ2-7|.
CSAARTSGVSYEQYF
TGCAGTGCCGCCCGAACTAGCGGGGTCTCCTACGAGCAGTACTTC
>TRBV20-1|TRBD1|TRBJ2-1|.
CSASGTGTNEQFF
TGCAGTGCTTCCGGGACAGGGACCAATGAGCAGTTCTTC
>TRBV10-3|TRBD2|TRBJ2-3|few
CAIRPGLAMDTQYF
TGTGCCATCAGGCCGGGACTAGCTATGGATACGCAGTATTTT
>TRBV2|.|TRBJ2-6|many
CASSRTGYSGANVLTF
TGTGCCAGCAGTAGAACGGGATACTCTGGGGCCAACGTCCTGACTTTC
>TRBV7-8|TRBD1|TRBJ2-6|many
CASSPRTGDSGANVLTF
TGTGCCAGCAGCCCCCGGACAGGAGACTCTGGGGCCAACGTCCTGACTTTC
>TRBV27|.|TRBJ1-4|many
CASSLRQPLYNEKLFF
TGTGCCAGCAGTTTAAGACAGCCACTCTATAATGAAAAACTGTTTTTT
>TRBV5-1|TRBD2|TRBJ2-3|few
CASSLVLAGAGGDTQYF
TGCGCCAGCAGCTTGGTACTAGCGGGGGCCGGGGGAGATACGCAGTATTTT
>TRBV4-1|.|TRBJ2-7|.
CASSQAPGSSYEQYF
TGCGCCAGCAGCCAAGCCCCCGGCAGCTCCTACGAGCAGTACTTC
>TRBV16|.|TRBJ1-2|few
CASSPPAWQRDRGYTF
TGTGCCAGCAGCCCACCGGCATGGCAGCGAGATAGAGGCTACACCTTC
>TRBV12-3/TRBV12-4|TRBD1|TRBJ2-5|.
CASSTWTGIETQYF
TGTGCCAGCAGTACATGGACAGGGATTGAGACCCAGTACTTC
>TRBV15|.|TRBJ1-4|many
CATSRDIGVEKLFF
TGTGCCACCAGCAGAGATATCGGGGTGGAAAAACTGTTTTTT
>TRBV20-1|.|TRBJ1-2|.
CSAPAQGEDGYTF
TGCAGTGCCCCGGCCCAGGGAGAGGATGGCTACACCTTC
>TRBV6-1|.|TRBJ1-4|.
CASGGQPREKLFF
TGTGCCAGCGGGGGGCAGCCAAGGGAAAAACTGTTTTTT
>TRBV10-3|.|TRBJ1-2|many
CAIRDFIQGNGYTF
TGTGCCATCAGGGACTTTATACAGGGAAATGGCTACACCTTC
>TRBV7-2|.|TRBJ2-7|.
CASSSQGSSYEQYF
TGTGCCAGCAGCTCCCAGGGTAGCTCCTACGAGCAGTACTTC
>TRBV6-1|TRBD1|TRBJ2-3|many
CASSNRDRGLTDTQYF
TGTGCCAGCAGTAACCGGGACAGGGGGCTAACAGATACGCAGTATTTT
>TRBV12-3/TRBV12-4|TRBD2|TRBJ2-1|many
CASGLAGDNEQFF
TGTGCCAGCGGACTAGCGGGGGACAATGAGCAGTTCTTC